These T cell receptor beta chains were read from a single sample in a study of graft-versus-host responses after intestinal transplantation. The antigens of these receptors remain unknown. Here immunoSEQ multiplex PCR was the method, and the copy in TCRdb shows in-frame clones only, minus some. The data show tens of thousands of clones, approximately 94% seen once. Specimen: unstimulated CD8+ T cells sorted from spleen or lymph node cells, collected before intestinal transplant. Receptors were obtained from a human donor who received an intestinal transplant. Both conserved end residues are part of each CDR3. The D gene is left open where the match is weak.

j_call	v_call	cdr3_length	d_call	cdr3_aa	cdr3_nt
TRBJ2-1	TRBV4-1	15	-	CASSQALTIYNEQFF	TGCGCCAGCAGCCAAGCCCTAACCATATACAATGAGCAGTTCTTC
TRBJ2-1	TRBV19	14	TRBD1	CASSWGQGINEQFF	TGTGCCAGTAGTTGGGGACAGGGGATCAATGAGCAGTTCTTC
TRBJ1-1	TRBV28	13	-	CASSLGRDTEAFF	TGTGCCAGCAGTTTAGGGCGAGACACTGAAGCTTTCTTT
TRBJ2-5	TRBV2	16	-	CASSEPYVGGEETQYF	TGTGCCAGCAGTGAACCCTATGTGGGGGGAGAAGAGACCCAGTACTTC
TRBJ2-1	TRBV28	14	TRBD2	CASRGGTPYNEQFF	TGTGCCAGCAGGGGGGGGACCCCATACAATGAGCAGTTCTTC
TRBJ2-5	TRBV5-6	14	-	CASSLVGNKETQYF	TGTGCCAGCAGCTTGGTCGGGAATAAAGAGACCCAGTACTTC
TRBJ2-1	TRBV4-1	14	-	CASSQHYGNNEQFF	TGCGCCAGCAGCCAACATTATGGGAACAATGAGCAGTTCTTC
TRBJ2-2	TRBV9	16	-	CASSVAGWGDTGELFF	TGTGCCAGCAGCGTAGCAGGTTGGGGGGATACCGGGGAGCTGTTTTTT
TRBJ2-7	TRBV27	13	TRBD1	CASSSTGPLEQYF	TGTGCCAGCAGTTCGACAGGGCCCTTGGAGCAGTACTTC
TRBJ2-2	TRBV2	17	TRBD1	CASIPLGDRSNTGELFF	TGTGCCAGCATCCCCTTGGGGGACAGGTCGAACACCGGGGAGCTGTTTTTT
TRBJ2-3	TRBV6-1	16	-	CASSEAVHKSTDTQYF	TGTGCCAGCAGTGAAGCGGTACATAAAAGCACAGATACGCAGTATTTT